This TCR beta chain was identified in a study of prognosis after radiotherapy for stage I lung cancer. Whole-study context: Of the patients, seven had squamous cell carcinoma and more than 10 had adenocarcinoma tumors. No significant progression was observed in 15 patients, whereas four developed distant metastases a median of 7 months after radiotherapy.

Genomic DNA was the source, and TCR beta CDR3 was amplified from it by two-round multiplex PCR. Amplification in first-round PCR relied on primers specific to each TRBV and TRBJ gene. TCRdb used MiXCR to reprocess the multiplex PCR reads, holding one entry per CDR3 protein. The sample lists tens of thousands of distinct CDR3 sequences, about 41% seen once, with about 32% in the top ten. Within the sample, this clonotype is medium-sized (0.01 to 0.1%). No antigen is known for it. Blood draws of roughly 6 milliliters of peripheral blood occurred at each of two time points. Germline CDR1 SNHLY, CDR2 FYNNEI. This CDR3 is built from 14 residues. Trimming cost V 6 bases and J 7 bases; bases outside gene matches: 8. General study findings and limits: Post-treatment Shannon entropy following stereotactic body radiation therapy was lower among patients who developed distant metastases.

The sequence was collected from a donor over 45 with non-small cell lung cancer. Sequences were derived from PBMCs, sampled before or after stereotactic body radiation therapy (not recorded which). This rearrangement joins TRBV2 to TRBJ2-1; 8 bases map to TRBD2. CDR3 amino acids: CASSPGGGGNEQFF. The CDR3 bases are TGTGCCAGCAGCCCGGGGGGGGGTGGTAATGAGCAGTTCTTC.